The TCR beta chain described here comes from a study of CD8 T cells in Susac syndrome. cDNA came from around 0.5 to 1 ug RNA primed by random hexamers. TCRdb independently ran MiXCR on the immunoSEQ multiplex PCR reads; one entry per CDR3 protein. Among roughly 150,000 distinct CDR3 sequences listed, approximately 94% were seen once. The CDR3 runs to 16 residues. Germline loops: CDR1 SQVTM, CDR2 ANQGSEA. Control patients had untreated stable or active relapsing-remitting multiple sclerosis by revised McDonald criteria. The source is a human donor with multiple sclerosis. Sequences were obtained from CD8+ T cells from PBMCs. The genes are TRBV29-1 and TRBJ2-1, with 11 bases fitting TRBD2. The CDR3 is CFSTSGGGRTYNEQFF. Written as DNA, the CDR3 is TGCTTTAGTACTAGCGGGGGCGGGCGGACCTACAATGAGCAGTTCTTC.